This TCR beta chain was captured in a study of Ad26.COV2.S vaccination and SARS-CoV-2 variants. Overall study: Donor joined the COV1001 Ad26.COV2.S trial arm. Dosing was one shot or two shots 56 days apart. Study results and caveats: Placebo recipients and vaccine recipients were similar in non-spike TCR breadth. Vaccinees reportedly had broad spike-specific CD8+ and CD4+ T cell responses.

Profiled with immunoSEQ multiplex PCR; TCRdb holds only in-frame clones, not every one. This table has hundreds of thousands of clones, 80% to 90% appearing once. This clone was recorded once. The antigen remains undetermined. Noted treatment: 15 to 20 received Ad26.COV2.S at low or high dose, single or two shots; about 5 received placebo; per-sample allocation not given. After the first vaccine or placebo injection, samples were drawn on day 63. The sequencing used peripheral blood, collected in a trial of Ad26.COV2.S vaccine versus placebo. The TCR was taken from a person between 18 and 65 years old who received the Ad26.COV2.S COVID-19 vaccine or a placebo.

The CDR3 is CASSLQGAGRYGYTF. CDR3 nucleotide sequence: TGTGCCAGCAGTTTACAGGGGGCTGGTCGTTATGGCTACACCTTC. V gene TRBV27 combines with J gene TRBJ1-2; 8 nucleotides agree with TRBD1. In germline, CDR1 is MNHEY, CDR2 SMNVEV (reference sequence). CDR3 length: 15 amino acids. Trimming removed 2 bases from V and 5 bases from J; junction bases left unmatched: 7.